These 32 T cell receptor beta chains came from one sample sequenced in a study of shared clonotypes between healthy human individuals. Naive CD8 cells lacked CD45RO, underwent positive selection for CCR7 and left out terminally differentiated effector memory CD45RA+ cells. Here immunoSEQ multiplex PCR was the method, and the copy in TCRdb shows in-frame clones only, minus some. Seen here are about 2 million clones, about 95% observed once, and the top ten hold around 1%. Sample: naive CD8+ T cells sorted from blood. The source of these receptors is a man between 18 and 29 years old in good health.

The chain combines TRBV11-3 with TRBJ2-1, with D perhaps given as TRBD1 or TRBD2 (5 bases each). Trimming stripped 5 bases from V and 0 bases from J, with 14 bases between. The CDR3 extends over 16 amino acids. Germline values: CDR1 SGHNT, CDR2 YENEEA. In DNA form, the CDR3 reads TGTGCCAGCAGCCCCGGATTTGGGACCTCCTACAATGAGCAGTTCTTC. The encoded protein is CASSPGFGTSYNEQFF.

V gene TRBV7-9 combines with J gene TRBJ1-2; 7 positions agree with TRBD1. Germline-derived CDR1 and CDR2 are SEHNR and FQNEAQ (reference sequence). The CDR3 length is 16 residues. The V and J ends lost 1 base and 1 base, in that order; junction bases with no gene match: 6. The CDR3 nucleotides are TGTGCCAGCAGCTTAGGATCGGGACAGAATAACTATGGCTACACCTTC. Encoded protein: CASSLGSGQNNYGYTF.

As for this clone: The same CDR3 can be traced to other DNA sequences in this sample. This chain joins TRBV6-5 and TRBJ2-5; D ambiguous. The CDR3 extends over 13 amino acids. Trimming shortened V by 2 bases and J by 3 bases, and 7 bases separated the two germline ends. CDR1 and CDR2 (germline): MNHEY, SVGAGI. The chain's CDR3 is CASSYDPEETQYF. CDR3 bases: TGTGCCAGCAGTTACGATCCAGAAGAGACCCAGTACTTC.

The gene calls are TRBV19 and TRBJ2-1; D is undetermined. CDR1 is LNHDA and CDR2 is SQIVND in the germline V gene (reference sequence). Trimming took off 3 bases at V and 0 bases at J, with 12 bases between the two ends. The CDR3 is made up of 16 amino acids. DNA for the CDR3: TGTGCCAGTAGTATCGCTTCCATAGGCTCCTACAATGAGCAGTTCTTC. Translated: CASSIASIGSYNEQFF.

The chain combines TRBV30 with TRBJ2-7; 11 bases match TRBD2. CDR3 length: 15 amino acids. V lost 4 bases to trimming and J lost 7 bases; unmatched junction nucleotides: 12. Germline-derived CDR1 and CDR2 are GTSNPN and SVGIG (reference sequence). The DNA for the CDR3 is TGTGCCTGGATTTCCCCGCTAGCGGGGGGAGAAGAGCAGTACTTC. Encoded protein: CAWISPLAGGEEQYF.

This sequence joins TRBV7-9 and TRBJ2-7; D not resolved. The CDR3 has 14 amino acids. The V and J ends lost 5 bases and 0 bases respectively, with 11 bases between them. CDR1 and CDR2 (germline): SEHNR, FQNEAQ (reference sequence). The CDR3 sequence is CASSPLVLSYEQYF. The DNA for the CDR3 is TGTGCCAGCAGCCCACTCGTACTCTCCTACGAGCAGTACTTC.

CDR3 DNA: TGCGCCAGCAGTGATGGGGGTTTTACTGAAGCTTTCTTT. Its translation: CASSDGGFTEAFF. The rearrangement joins TRBV10-1 to TRBJ1-1; D possibly corresponds to TRBD1 (5 bases). Germline CDR1 and CDR2: WNHNN and SYGVQD (reference sequence). The CDR3 extends over 13 amino acids. V shed 3 bases and J shed 5 bases, with 10 bases lying between them.

J is TRBJ2-7 and V is TRBV18; 8 positions match TRBD2. The CDR3 extends over 12 amino acids. Germline V CDR1 and CDR2: KGHSH, LQKENI. J gave up 5 bases and V 6 bases, and 3 bases lay outside the gene matches. DNA for the CDR3: TGTGCCAGCTCCGGGGGGGCCAACGAGCAGTACTTC. It encodes CASSGGANEQYF.

The chain is built from TRBV15 and TRBJ2-3, with D uncertain. This CDR3 comprises 11 residues. Germline CDR1 reads LNHNV; CDR2 reads YYDKDF (reference sequence). V was cut by 8 bases and J by 4 bases, with 7 bases left in between. The CDR3 here is CATQASDTQYF. DNA for the CDR3: TGTGCCACCCAGGCCTCAGATACGCAGTATTTT.

V and J are TRBV28 and TRBJ2-7; 9 bases agree with TRBD2. From germline, CDR1 is MDHEN and CDR2 SYDVKM. Unmatched junction bases numbered 10, after V lost 1 base and J lost 3 bases. There are 17 residues in the CDR3. The CDR3 DNA sequence: TGTGCCAGCAGTTTATTATCCCCCGGGACTAGCAACTACGAGCAGTACTTC. Translation gives CASSLLSPGTSNYEQYF. Full variable domain (outside the CDR3, taken from reference TRBV28 and TRBJ2-7): DVKVTQSSRYLVKRTGEKVFLECVQDMDHENMFWYRQDPGLGLRLIYFSYDVKMKEKGDIPEGYSVSREKKERFSLILESASTNQTSMYLCASSLLSPGTSNYEQYFGPGTRLTVT.

Turning to this clone: Other DNA sequences of this sample code for an identical CDR3. The genes are TRBV7-6 and TRBJ1-5; 7 positions match TRBD1. The CDR3 is 14 residues long. The ends lost 1 base at V and 6 bases at J; junction bases unmatched: 3. CDR1 and CDR2 (germline): SGHVS, FNYEAQ. In DNA form, the CDR3 reads TGTGCCAGCAGCTTAGGACAGGGAAGTCAGCCCCAGCATTTT. As protein: CASSLGQGSQPQHF.

About this clone itself: Other DNA sequences from this sample encode an identical CDR3 as well. The chain couples TRBV5-4 to TRBJ2-7; D is uncertain. V was cut by 0 bases and J by 3 bases, with 4 bases left in between. Per germline, CDR1 SGHNT and CDR2 YYREEE (reference sequence). This CDR3 has 12 residues. The CDR3 here is CASSLDRYEQYF. CDR3 DNA: TGTGCCAGCAGCTTGGACCGCTACGAGCAGTACTTC.

The chain recombines TRBV19 with TRBJ1-5; D is unresolved. In germline, CDR1 is LNHDA, CDR2 SQIVND (reference sequence). There are 10 residues in the CDR3. Deletions cut 8 bases from V and 5 bases from J, with 4 bases between. The CDR3, as DNA: TGTGCCAGTGGATATCAGCCCCAGCATTTT. It encodes CASGYQPQHF.

This chain uses TRBV7-8 with TRBJ2-5; D uncertain. V was shortened by 5 bases and J by 2 bases, with 15 bases between the two germline ends. This CDR3 has 15 residues. Per the germline V gene, CDR1 is SGHVS and CDR2 is FQNEAQ. The CDR3 nucleotides are TGTGCCAGCAGCCCTCCCACAATAGCTCAAGAGACCCAGTACTTC. It translates to CASSPPTIAQETQYF. The full variable domain, its missing parts supplied by reference TRBV7-8 and TRBJ2-5, is GAGVSQSPRYKVAKRGQDVALRCDPISGHVSLFWYQQALGQGPEFLTYFQNEAQLDKSGLPSDRFFAERPEGSVSTLKIQRTQQEDSAVYLCASSPPTIAQETQYFGPGTRLLVL.

The rearrangement links TRBV5-6 to TRBJ2-2; tentatively, D is TRBD2 (6 bases). V was shortened by 5 bases and J by 5 bases, with 7 bases between the two germline ends. The CDR3 is made up of 12 amino acids. CDR1 SGHDT and CDR2 YYEEEE come from the germline V gene. CDR3 in amino acids: CASSGGTGELFF. The CDR3 nucleotides read TGTGCCAGCAGTGGAGGGACCGGGGAGCTGTTTTTT.

This rearrangement joins TRBV19 to TRBJ2-7; 9 bases agree with TRBD2. The germline V gene encodes CDR1 LNHDA and CDR2 SQIVND (reference sequence). With 3 bases clipped from V and 5 bases from J, the junction kept 14 bases outside the gene matches. The CDR3 length is 17 residues. The CDR3 nucleotides read TGTGCCAGTAGTATCCCTCCCAGGACTAGCGCGGTCCACGAGCAGTACTTC. This gives the protein CASSIPPRTSAVHEQYF.

The chain uses TRBV27 and TRBJ2-2, with D hard to call. Germline V gene data show CDR1 as MNHEY and CDR2 as SMNVEV (reference sequence). CDR3 length equals 16 residues. The V end lost 2 bases, the J end lost 2 bases, and 12 bases lay between the germline ends. CDR3 residues: CASSLVLGFNTGELFF. DNA for the CDR3: TGTGCCAGCAGTTTAGTATTGGGCTTTAACACCGGGGAGCTGTTTTTT.

Turning to this clone: Other DNA sequences of this sample code for an identical CDR3. The chain combines TRBV27 with TRBJ2-3, with unresolved D. Germline V gene lookup returns CDR1 MNHEY and CDR2 SMNVEV (reference sequence). This CDR3 has 13 residues. The germline V and J ends were trimmed by 1 base and 4 bases, with 6 bases remaining between them. CDR3 in DNA: TGTGCCAGCAGTTTATTACTGCCAGATACGCAGTATTTT. Protein: CASSLLLPDTQYF.

CDR3 nucleotide sequence: TGTGCCAGCAGCGTAGGGGATCCTAGCGAGCAGTACTTC. Translating it yields CASSVGDPSEQYF. The chain couples TRBV4-2 to TRBJ2-7, with TRBD1 as a possible D gene (5 bases). This CDR3 has 13 amino acids. Germline-derived CDR1 and CDR2 are LGHNA and YNFKEQ. The V gene lost 5 bases and the J gene lost 6 bases, with 14 bases spanning the gap.

About this clone: This specimen includes other DNA sequences encoding the same CDR3. The chain employs TRBV4-1 and TRBJ2-7; 8 nucleotides line up with TRBD2. Germline V gives CDR1 MGHRA, CDR2 YSYEKL. The CDR3 loop spans 13 amino acids. Trimming took 4 bases from V and 3 from J; bases not matched to a gene: 2. CDR3 DNA: TGCGCCAGCAGCCCCGGGAGGGGCTACGAGCAGTACTTC. Amino acid sequence: CASSPGRGYEQYF.

The rearrangement joins TRBV5-5 to TRBJ2-7; 12 bases align to TRBD2. Germline V gene data show CDR1 as SGHKS and CDR2 as YYEKEE (reference sequence). The CDR3 length is 15 residues. Trimming took 4 bases from V and 2 from J; bases not matched to a gene: 4. CDR3: CASSIGLAGTYEQYF. Here the CDR3 DNA reads TGTGCCAGCAGCATAGGACTAGCGGGGACCTACGAGCAGTACTTC.

This clone was recorded only once. V is TRBV27 and J is TRBJ2-3; D is uncertain. The V end lost 7 bases, the J end lost 2 bases, and 16 bases lay between the germline ends. Germline V gene data show CDR1 as MNHEY and CDR2 as SMNVEV (reference sequence). This CDR3 region has 15 residues. The CDR3 protein is CASKTRDTYTDTQYF. CDR3 nucleotides: TGTGCCAGCAAAACGAGAGACACCTACACAGATACGCAGTATTTT.

The chain has TRBV27 and TRBJ2-2, with 10 bases fitting TRBD1. The trim removed 7 bases at V and 7 bases at J, leaving 15 bases unmatched. This CDR3 spans 17 amino acids. Germline CDR1 and CDR2: MNHEY and SMNVEV (reference sequence). For the CDR3, the DNA is TGTGCCAGCACCCCCCTATGGGGACAGGGGTTTAACGGGGAGCTGTTTTTT. Its translation: CASTPLWGQGFNGELFF.

The V gene is TRBV19, the J gene TRBJ2-7; D unresolved. The CDR3 is made up of 16 amino acids. With 3 bases removed from V and 4 bases from J, the gap between germline ends came to 19 bases. CDR1 LNHDA and CDR2 SQIVND come from the germline V gene (reference sequence). CDR3 bases: TGTGCCAGTAGTATGAGTCGGCAGGTGGGCGCGTACGAGCAGTACTTC. Translating it yields CASSMSRQVGAYEQYF.

The chain couples TRBV25-1 to TRBJ1-1; no reliable D call. The germline gives CDR1 MGHDK, CDR2 SYGVNS. There are 12 residues in the CDR3. With 5 bases removed from V and 1 base from J, the gap between germline ends came to 5 bases. The CDR3: CASSLWNTEAFF. CDR3 nucleotide sequence: TGTGCCAGCAGTCTATGGAACACTGAAGCTTTCTTT.

V is TRBV27 and J is TRBJ2-3, with D possibly being TRBD2 (5 bases). Trimming cost V 5 bases and J 0 bases, with 9 bases left between them. This CDR3 contains 14 residues. CDR1 and CDR2 from the germline V gene are MNHEY and SMNVEV (reference sequence). The CDR3 sequence: CASSTRTSTDTQYF. The CDR3 DNA follows: TGTGCCAGCAGTACCAGGACTAGCACAGATACGCAGTATTTT.

The V and J genes are TRBV29-1 and TRBJ1-1; TRBD1 matches 10 bases. Trimming took 6 bases from V and 0 from J; bases not matched to a gene: 13. Germline-derived CDR1 and CDR2 are SQVTM and ANQGSEA. There are 17 residues in the CDR3. The CDR3 reads CSVAGGGQGSLNTEAFF. DNA for the CDR3: TGCAGCGTCGCCGGTGGGGGACAGGGGTCCTTGAACACTGAAGCTTTCTTT.

The chain carries TRBV10-2 and TRBJ1-3, with a possible D match to TRBD1 (5 bases). The CDR3 spans 15 residues. The germline CDR1 and CDR2 sequences are WSHSY and SAAADI. Trimming removed 1 base from V and 8 bases from J, with 15 bases in between. The CDR3 protein is CASSELDWGVDTIYF. The CDR3 region has the DNA TGCGCCAGCAGTGAGTTGGATTGGGGGGTCGACACCATATATTTT.

As for this clone: A junction end diverges from the germline sequence, so it may reflect a read error. This chain joins TRBV7-7 and TRBJ2-5, with TRBD1 identical over 9 bases. CDR3 length: 15 amino acids. Germline lookup yields CDR1 SSHAT and CDR2 FNYEAQ (reference sequence). The chain's CDR3 is CASSPGTGPQETQYF. The CDR3 DNA sequence: TGTGCTAGCAGCCCCGGGACAGGGCCCCAAGAGACCCAGTACTTC.

The rearrangement uses TRBV7-9 and TRBJ1-1; weak D call: TRBD1 (5 bases). The ends were cut back, 2 bases at V and 5 bases at J, with 9 bases in the middle. Germline loops: CDR1 SEHNR, CDR2 FQNEAQ (reference sequence). The CDR3 sequence is 13 residues long. CDR3 residues: CASSLMGGTEAFF. The CDR3, as DNA: TGTGCCAGCAGCTTAATGGGGGGGACTGAAGCTTTCTTT.

The chain joins TRBV11-2 to TRBJ2-1; 9 positions agree with TRBD2. Unmatched junction bases numbered 10, after V lost 5 bases and J lost 8 bases. The germline gives CDR1 SGHAT, CDR2 FQNNGV. There are 15 residues in the CDR3. The CDR3 DNA is TGTGCCAGCAGCGGACTCTGGCGGGAGGGCTATGAGCAGTTCTTC. Amino acids: CASSGLWREGYEQFF.

Of note for this clone: The sample has other DNA sequences that encode this CDR3 too. The rearrangement uses TRBV11-2 and TRBJ2-7; maybe TRBD2 (5 bases). The CDR3 contains 13 residues. Germline assignment: CDR1 SGHAT and CDR2 FQNNGV. Trimming left V 4 bases short and J 0 bases short, with 7 bases between. CDR3 residues: CASSSGVSYEQYF. The CDR3 region has the DNA TGTGCCAGCAGCTCCGGGGTCTCCTACGAGCAGTACTTC.